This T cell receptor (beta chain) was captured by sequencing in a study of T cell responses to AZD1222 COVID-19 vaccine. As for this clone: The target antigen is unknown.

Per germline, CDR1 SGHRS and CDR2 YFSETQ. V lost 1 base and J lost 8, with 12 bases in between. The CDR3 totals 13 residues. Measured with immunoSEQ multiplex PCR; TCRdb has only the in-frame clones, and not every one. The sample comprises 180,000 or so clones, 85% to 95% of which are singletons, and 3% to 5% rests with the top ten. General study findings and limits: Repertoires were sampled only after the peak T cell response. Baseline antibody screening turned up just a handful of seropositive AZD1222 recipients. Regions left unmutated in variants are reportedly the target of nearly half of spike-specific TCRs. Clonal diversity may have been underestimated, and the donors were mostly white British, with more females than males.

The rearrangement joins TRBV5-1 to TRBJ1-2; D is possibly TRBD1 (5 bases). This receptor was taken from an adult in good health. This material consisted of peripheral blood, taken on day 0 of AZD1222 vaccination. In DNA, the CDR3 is TGCGCCAGCAGCTTGATAGGGGTTCGGGGCTACACCTTC. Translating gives CASSLIGVRGYTF.